Listed below are T cell receptor beta chains from one sample, sequenced in a study of shared T cell receptors in the human thymus. TCRdb's table, derived via immunoSEQ multiplex PCR, lists solely in-frame clones and lacks some. This table has about 730,000 clones, approximately 85% appearing once. The sample also formed part of further work on human thymus T cells.

The sequencing input was thymocytes. The receptor source for this set is a girl under three years old with a congenital heart defect. Each CDR3 is given with its conserved first and last residue. D genes are given only for firm matches. The size field is filled for only some rows; it gives once, few, many or a size class.

clone size: .
CDR3 length: 16
J gene: TRBJ2-1
V gene: TRBV27
D gene: TRBD1
CDR3 protein: CASSSPGQGGVVEQFF
CDR3 DNA: TGTGCCAGCAGTTCCCCAGGACAGGGTGGGGTCGTTGAGCAGTTCTTC

clone size: .
CDR3 length: 19
J gene: TRBJ1-5
V gene: TRBV10-3
D gene: TRBD1
CDR3 protein: CATSQYPRQGWYSNQPQHF
CDR3 DNA: TGTGCCACCTCGCAGTACCCTCGACAGGGTTGGTATAGCAATCAGCCCCAGCATTTT

clone size: .
CDR3 length: 19
J gene: TRBJ2-2
V gene: TRBV7-2
D gene: TRBD1
CDR3 protein: CASSLTGGQGTEVPGELFF
CDR3 DNA: TGTGCCAGCAGCTTAACTGGCGGACAGGGGACTGAGGTCCCCGGGGAGCTGTTTTTT

clone size: .
CDR3 length: 13
J gene: TRBJ1-2
V gene: TRBV7-2
D gene: .
CDR3 protein: CASSPPGIYGYTF
CDR3 DNA: TGTGCCAGCAGCCCTCCAGGGATCTATGGCTACACCTTC

clone size: .
CDR3 length: 15
J gene: TRBJ2-7
V gene: TRBV6-5
D gene: TRBD1
CDR3 protein: CASSHMTGPYYEQYF
CDR3 DNA: TGTGCCAGCAGCCACATGACAGGGCCCTACTACGAGCAGTACTTC

clone size: .
CDR3 length: 14
J gene: TRBJ2-7
V gene: TRBV7-2
D gene: TRBD2
CDR3 protein: CASSFSGGHYEQYF
CDR3 DNA: TGTGCCAGCAGTTTTAGCGGGGGGCACTACGAGCAGTACTTC

clone size: .
CDR3 length: 14
J gene: TRBJ2-7
V gene: TRBV21-1
D gene: .
CDR3 protein: CASNNRHRIYEQYF
CDR3 DNA: TGTGCCAGCAATAATCGGCACAGGATCTACGAGCAGTACTTC

clone size: few
CDR3 length: 16
J gene: TRBJ2-2
V gene: TRBV30
D gene: TRBD2
CDR3 protein: CAWRGGLANDDGELFF
CDR3 DNA: TGTGCCTGGAGAGGGGGACTAGCGAACGATGATGGGGAGCTGTTTTTT

clone size: once
CDR3 length: 14
J gene: TRBJ1-1
V gene: TRBV14
D gene: TRBD1
CDR3 protein: CASSRGQGNTEAFF
CDR3 DNA: TGTGCCAGCAGCCGGGGACAGGGTAACACTGAAGCTTTCTTT

clone size: .
CDR3 length: 17
J gene: TRBJ1-4
V gene: TRBV5-4
D gene: .
CDR3 protein: CASSWRQAPTTNEKLFF
CDR3 DNA: TGTGCCAGCAGCTGGCGACAGGCCCCAACAACTAATGAAAAACTGTTTTTT

clone size: .
CDR3 length: 14
J gene: TRBJ2-7
V gene: TRBV25-1
D gene: TRBD1
CDR3 protein: CASSVDRELREQYF
CDR3 DNA: TGTGCCAGCAGTGTGGACAGGGAGTTGAGGGAGCAGTACTTC

clone size: .
CDR3 length: 14
J gene: TRBJ2-1
V gene: TRBV5-4
D gene: TRBD1
CDR3 protein: CASSFGTANNEQFF
CDR3 DNA: TGTGCCAGCAGCTTTGGGACAGCCAACAATGAGCAGTTCTTC

clone size: .
CDR3 length: 14
J gene: TRBJ2-3
V gene: TRBV7-8
D gene: TRBD2
CDR3 protein: CASSQTSGEDTQYF
CDR3 DNA: TGTGCCAGCAGCCAAACTAGCGGGGAAGATACGCAGTATTTT

clone size: once
CDR3 length: 12
J gene: TRBJ1-2
V gene: TRBV5-1
D gene: TRBD1
CDR3 protein: CASTDRGPGYTF
CDR3 DNA: TGCGCCAGTACCGACAGGGGGCCTGGCTACACCTTC

clone size: .
CDR3 length: 15
J gene: TRBJ2-5
V gene: TRBV27
D gene: TRBD2
CDR3 protein: CASSPPGLASETQYF
CDR3 DNA: TGTGCCAGCAGCCCTCCGGGACTAGCCTCGGAGACCCAGTACTTC

clone size: .
CDR3 length: 15
J gene: TRBJ2-7
V gene: TRBV5-6
D gene: .
CDR3 protein: CASSLLGPFSYEQYF
CDR3 DNA: TGTGCCAGCAGCTTGCTTGGGCCGTTCTCCTACGAGCAGTACTTC

clone size: .
CDR3 length: 21
J gene: TRBJ2-2
V gene: TRBV7-3
D gene: .
CDR3 protein: CASSLTSGTSFPHSNTGELFF
CDR3 DNA: TGTGCCAGCAGCTTAACGAGTGGAACTAGCTTTCCACACTCGAACACCGGGGAGCTGTTTTTT

clone size: .
CDR3 length: 15
J gene: TRBJ2-1
V gene: TRBV5-6
D gene: .
CDR3 protein: CASSLGGEAYNEQFF
CDR3 DNA: TGTGCCAGCAGCTTGGGGGGGGAAGCCTACAATGAGCAGTTCTTC